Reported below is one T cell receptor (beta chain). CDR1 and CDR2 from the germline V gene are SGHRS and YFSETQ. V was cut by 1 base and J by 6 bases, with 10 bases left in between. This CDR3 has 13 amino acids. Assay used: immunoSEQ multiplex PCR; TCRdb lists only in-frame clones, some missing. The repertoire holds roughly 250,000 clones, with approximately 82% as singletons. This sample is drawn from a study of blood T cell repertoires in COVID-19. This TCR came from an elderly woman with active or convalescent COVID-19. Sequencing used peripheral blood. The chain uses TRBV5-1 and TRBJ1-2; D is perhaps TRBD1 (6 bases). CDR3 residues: CASSLSGVDGYTF. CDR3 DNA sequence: TGCGCCAGCAGCTTGTCAGGGGTGGATGGCTACACCTTC.